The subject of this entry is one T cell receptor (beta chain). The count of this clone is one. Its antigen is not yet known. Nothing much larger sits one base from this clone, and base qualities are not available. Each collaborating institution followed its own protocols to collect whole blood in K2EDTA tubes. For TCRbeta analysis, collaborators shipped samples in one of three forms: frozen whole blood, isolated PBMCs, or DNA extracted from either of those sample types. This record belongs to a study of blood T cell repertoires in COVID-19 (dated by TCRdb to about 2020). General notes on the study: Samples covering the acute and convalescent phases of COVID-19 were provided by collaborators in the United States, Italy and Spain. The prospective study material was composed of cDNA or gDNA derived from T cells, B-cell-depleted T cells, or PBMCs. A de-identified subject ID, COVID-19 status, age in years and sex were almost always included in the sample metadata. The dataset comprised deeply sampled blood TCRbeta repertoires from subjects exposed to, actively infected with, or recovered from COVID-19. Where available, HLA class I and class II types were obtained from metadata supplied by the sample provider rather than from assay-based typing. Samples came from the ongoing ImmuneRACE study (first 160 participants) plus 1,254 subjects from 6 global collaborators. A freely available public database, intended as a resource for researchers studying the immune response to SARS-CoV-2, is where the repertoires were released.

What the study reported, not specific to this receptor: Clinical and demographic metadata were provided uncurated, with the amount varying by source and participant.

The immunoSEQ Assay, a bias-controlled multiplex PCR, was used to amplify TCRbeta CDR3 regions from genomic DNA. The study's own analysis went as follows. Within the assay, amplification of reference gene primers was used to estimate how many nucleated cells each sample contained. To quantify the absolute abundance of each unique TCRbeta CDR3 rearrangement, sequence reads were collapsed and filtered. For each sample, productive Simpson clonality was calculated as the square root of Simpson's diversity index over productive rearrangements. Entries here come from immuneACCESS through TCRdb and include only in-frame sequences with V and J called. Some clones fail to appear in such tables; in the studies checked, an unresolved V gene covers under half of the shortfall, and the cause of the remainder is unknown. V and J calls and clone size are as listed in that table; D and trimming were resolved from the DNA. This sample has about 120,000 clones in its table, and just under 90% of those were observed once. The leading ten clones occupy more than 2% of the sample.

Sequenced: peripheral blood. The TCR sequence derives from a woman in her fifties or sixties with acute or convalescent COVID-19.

The nucleotide sequence is given as TGTGCCAGCAGCTTGCCGCCGGGTGGTGACGAAGCTTTCTTT. This translates into CASSLPPGGDEAFF. In this chain, TRBV5-5 is recombined with TRBJ1-1; there is no confident call for the D gene. The CDR3 holds 14 amino acids from the cysteine to the phenylalanine. Just the 42-base CDR3 DNA is kept, in frame starting at base 1. V sheds 1 base and J sheds 8 bases, leaving 15 bases between their ends. CDR1 SGHKS and CDR2 YYEKEE are derived from the germline V gene (reference sequence).